These 23 T cell receptor beta chains share one sample of origin, sequenced in a study of blood T cells in healthy people across ages. A sample-barcoded 5' primer and a J-beta primer mix were used in a second PCR of about 7 to 12 cycles. TCRdb processed the 5' RACE reads anew with MiXCR; each CDR3 protein has one entry. Of about 1.7 million distinct CDR3 sequences in the sample, under 30% were seen once. The specimen sequenced was blood. The receptors were sampled from a woman in her twenties or thirties in good health.

There are a few counts of this clonotype. This chain links TRBV7-2 with TRBJ2-1; no reliable D call. Germline V lookup: CDR1 SGHTA, CDR2 FQGNSA. Trimming stripped 1 base from V and 15 bases from J, with 7 bases between. The CDR3 length is 10 residues. CDR3 sequence: CASSLEGGFF. CDR3 bases: TGTGCCAGCAGCTTAGAGGGCGGGTTCTTC. Using reference TRBV7-2 and TRBJ2-1 for the parts outside the CDR3, the full variable domain is GAGVSQSPSNKVTEKGKDVELRCDPISGHTALYWYRQSLGQGLEFLIYFQGNSAPDKSGLPSDRFSAERTGGSVSTLTIQRTQQEDSAVYLCASSLEGGFFGPGTRLTVL.

This clonotype has only a few counts. The chain recombines TRBV20-1 with TRBJ2-3; TRBD2 agrees at 14 bases. Per the germline V gene, CDR1 is DFQATT and CDR2 is SNEGSKA (reference sequence). The CDR3 is 16 residues long. With 5 bases clipped from V and 5 bases from J, the junction kept 9 bases outside the gene matches. The CDR3 DNA is TGCAGTGCTCGGACTAGCGGGGGGAATCGTGGAGATACGCAGTATTTT. It yields the protein CSARTSGGNRGDTQYF.

V usage is TRBV7-9 and J usage is TRBJ2-5; D is perhaps TRBD1 or TRBD2 (5 bases each). V lost 4 bases to trimming and J lost 7 bases, with 16 bases between them. The CDR3 sequence is 14 residues long. CDR1 SEHNR and CDR2 FQNEAQ come from the germline V gene (reference sequence). Here the CDR3 DNA reads TGTGCCAGCAGCTACGGGGCCCTCAAAGGGACCCAGTACTTC. This codes for CASSYGALKGTQYF.

This clonotype was counted many times. The chain is built from TRBV11-2 and TRBJ2-7, with 8 nucleotides matching TRBD1. Germline values: CDR1 SGHAT, CDR2 FQNNGV. The CDR3 contains 14 residues. Trimming cost V 5 bases and J 5 bases; bases outside gene matches: 8. CDR3 bases: TGTGCCAGCAGCATAGGACAGGGAGTAAACGAGCAGTACTTC. Translation: CASSIGQGVNEQYF.

This clonotype was counted only a few times. The gene calls are TRBV19 and TRBJ1-2; the D gene is possibly TRBD1 (5 bases). V lost 7 bases and J lost 6, with 15 bases in between. CDR3 length: 13 amino acids. CDR1 is LNHDA, CDR2 SQIVND, per germline (reference sequence). CDR3 sequence: CASTHLGTDGYTF. The CDR3 region has the DNA TGTGCCAGTACCCACCTGGGGACTGATGGCTACACCTTC. Full variable domain (missing parts from reference TRBV19 and TRBJ1-2): DGGITQSPKYLFRKEGQNVTLSCEQNLNHDAMYWYRQDPGQGLRLIYYSQIVNDFQKGDIAEGYSVSREKKESFPLTVTSAQKNPTAFYLCASTHLGTDGYTFGSGTRLTVV.

This clonotype has only a few counts. CDR3 DNA: TGTGCCAGCAGTGAAGAAAGGTTCACAGATACGCAGTATTTT. It yields the protein CASSEERFTDTQYF. The chain has TRBV2 and TRBJ2-3; D ambiguous. V was cut by 1 base and J by 2 bases, with 7 bases left in between. Germline CDR1 and CDR2: SNHLY and FYNNEI. The CDR3 sequence is 14 residues long.

This clonotype occurred a few times. The chain combines TRBV5-1 with TRBJ2-7; unclear D gene. With 0 bases removed from V and 1 base from J, the gap between germline ends came to 11 bases. CDR3 size: 15 residues. Germline V CDR1 and CDR2: SGHRS, YFSETQ. DNA for the CDR3: TGCGCCAGCAGCTTGGGTACCCCCCGGTCCTACGAGCAGTACTTC. Translation: CASSLGTPRSYEQYF.

This clonotype has a handful of counts. This sequence joins TRBV12-3 or TRBV12-4 and TRBJ1-6, with TRBD1 identical over 9 bases. Unmatched junction bases numbered 5, after V lost 5 bases and J lost 9 bases. The CDR3 extends over 14 amino acids. The CDR3 loop reads CASSGTGSGSPLHF. CDR3 DNA: TGTGCCAGCAGTGGGACAGGGAGCGGTTCACCCCTCCACTTT.

The rearrangement joins TRBV28 to TRBJ1-2; TRBD1 is a possible D gene (6 bases). The V and J ends lost 5 bases and 8 bases respectively, with 21 bases between them. This CDR3 spans 15 amino acids. The germline V gene encodes CDR1 MDHEN and CDR2 SYDVKM. CDR3 protein: CASSLRPHTGTGYTF. Here the CDR3 DNA reads TGTGCCAGCAGTCTACGCCCTCATACAGGGACCGGCTACACCTTC.

There are many counts of this clonotype. The V gene is TRBV2, the J gene TRBJ2-4; a weak D match, TRBD2 (5 bases). Germline CDR1 reads SNHLY; CDR2 reads FYNNEI. The CDR3 runs 14 residues. Trimming took off 6 bases at V and 0 bases at J, with 9 bases between the two ends. The CDR3 DNA sequence: TGTGCCAGCAGGGGCGGACTAGCCAAAAACATTCAGTACTTC. Translated: CASRGGLAKNIQYF.

The chain links TRBV12-3 or TRBV12-4 to TRBJ2-1; D not certain. Trimming removed 4 bases at V and 7 bases at J, with 11 bases between. The CDR3 length is 13 residues. CDR3 in amino acids: CASSSSSANEQFF. The CDR3 DNA is TGTGCCAGCAGTTCCTCCTCGGCGAATGAGCAGTTCTTC.

The table lists this clonotype with many counts. The CDR3 here is CASSPREAGPGEQFF. Here the CDR3 DNA reads TGTGCCAGCAGCCCTCGGGAGGCAGGACCCGGGGAGCAGTTCTTC. This rearrangement joins TRBV6-2 or TRBV6-3 to TRBJ2-1; 7 bases map to TRBD2. Looked up from germline, CDR1 is MNHEY and CDR2 is SVGEGT. The junction had 15 bases not matched to a gene; V was cut back by 6 bases and J by 10 bases. The CDR3 is 15 residues long.

This chain uses TRBV20-1 with TRBJ1-5; D might be TRBD1 (6 bases). With 0 bases removed from V and 4 bases from J, the gap between germline ends came to 16 bases. Germline V gene sequence: CDR1 DFQATT, CDR2 SNEGSKA (reference sequence). The CDR3 is 16 amino acids. This CDR3 reads CSARDLRQGRNQPQHF. The DNA of the CDR3 is TGCAGTGCTAGAGATCTGCGCCAGGGGCGGAATCAGCCCCAGCATTTT.

The chain carries TRBV25-1 and TRBJ2-7; 9 nucleotides align to TRBD2. Per the germline V gene, CDR1 is MGHDK and CDR2 is SYGVNS. With 6 bases clipped from V and 0 bases from J, the junction kept 6 bases outside the gene matches. The CDR3 contains 15 residues. In DNA form, the CDR3 reads TGTGCCAGCAGGGATAGCGGGAGAAGCTCCTACGAGCAGTACTTC. As protein: CASRDSGRSSYEQYF.

This clonotype has more than one count but fewer than ten. The V and J genes are TRBV4-1 and TRBJ2-1; D may be TRBD1 (5 bases). Trimming pared 1 base from V and 8 bases from J, leaving 15 bases between. Germline V gene lookup returns CDR1 MGHRA and CDR2 YSYEKL. This CDR3 has 15 amino acids. CDR3 sequence reads: CASSQVGAKFYEQFF. The DNA of the CDR3 is TGCGCCAGCAGCCAAGTAGGGGCTAAATTCTATGAGCAGTTCTTC.

The chain recombines TRBV5-1 with TRBJ2-3; TRBD1 is a possible D gene (6 bases). V was cut by 5 bases and J by 2 bases, with 18 bases left in between. Germline V gene sequence: CDR1 SGHRS, CDR2 YFSETQ. The CDR3 has 16 amino acids. CDR3 loop: CASRSRAGDPTDTQYF. In nucleotides, the CDR3 is TGCGCCAGCAGGTCCCGGGCAGGGGACCCCACAGATACGCAGTATTTT.

This chain joins TRBV30 and TRBJ2-3; either TRBD1 or TRBD2 may fit D (5 bases each). V lost 4 bases and J 7 bases, leaving 9 bases between the germline ends. Germline-derived CDR1 and CDR2 are GTSNPN and SVGIG (reference sequence). CDR3 length: 11 residues. CDR3 bases: TGTGCCTGGAACGAGGGACATACGCAGTATTTT. This sequence encodes CAWNEGHTQYF.

The chain joins TRBV5-1 to TRBJ1-4; D perhaps matches TRBD1 (6 bases). Germline-derived CDR1 and CDR2 are SGHRS and YFSETQ. The CDR3 has 16 amino acids. V lost 4 bases and J 7 bases, leaving 20 bases between the germline ends. CDR3 nucleotides: TGCGCCAGCAGCCCCCCTTCGGGCAGGGGAGGTGAAAAACTGTTTTTT. The encoded protein is CASSPPSGRGGEKLFF.

Many counts were recorded for this clonotype. The chain recombines TRBV20-1 with TRBJ2-7; unclear D gene. Germline V gene data show CDR1 as DFQATT and CDR2 as SNEGSKA (reference sequence). The CDR3 covers 13 residues. Trimming took 1 base from V and 1 from J, leaving 8 bases between them. The CDR3 sequence is CSARAVDSYEQYF. In DNA form, the CDR3 reads TGCAGTGCTAGAGCTGTAGATTCCTACGAGCAGTACTTC.

This clonotype has at least ten counts. The chain links TRBV29-1 to TRBJ2-7, with unresolved D. The CDR3 is made up of 14 amino acids. The germline V gene encodes CDR1 SQVTM and CDR2 ANQGSEA. Trimming pared 3 bases from V and 0 bases from J, leaving 12 bases between. For the CDR3, the DNA is TGCAGCGTTGACCTTATACAGAGCTCCTACGAGCAGTACTTC. Translating gives CSVDLIQSSYEQYF.

This clonotype was recorded a few times. This chain connects TRBV7-9 to TRBJ2-5; D could derive from TRBD1 or TRBD2 (6 bases each). CDR1 is SEHNR and CDR2 is FQNEAQ in the germline V gene (reference sequence). Trimming left V 5 bases short and J 11 bases short, with 18 bases between. The CDR3 is 13 amino acids. The CDR3 loop reads CASSLGDGGKQYF. The CDR3 DNA sequence: TGTGCCAGCAGCCTGGGTGACGGGGGCAAGCAGTACTTC.

In this sample, this clonotype turned up a few times. V usage is TRBV7-3 and J usage is TRBJ2-1; 13 nucleotides match TRBD2. The CDR3 has 14 residues. The ends lost 5 bases at V and 12 bases at J; junction bases unmatched: 7. Germline V lookup: CDR1 SGHTA, CDR2 FQGTGA. Written as DNA, the CDR3 is TGTGCCAGCAGCCCAGGACTAGCGGGGGCCGGGCAGTTCTTC. Protein: CASSPGLAGAGQFF.

The V gene is TRBV20-1, the J gene TRBJ2-7; the match to TRBD2 covers 8 bases. Germline V CDR1 and CDR2: DFQATT, SNEGSKA (reference sequence). The CDR3 sequence is 15 residues long. After removal of 0 bases from V and 3 bases from J, the junction contained 7 bases not matched to a gene. CDR3 DNA: TGCAGTGCTAGAGACGCCAGCGGGAGCCTCTACGAGCAGTACTTC. As protein: CSARDASGSLYEQYF.